A selection of T cell receptor beta chains follows, all from one sample in a study of regulatory T cells in long-lasting Graves disease. TCRdb fed the multiplex PCR reads into MiXCR, producing one record per CDR3 protein. The top ten hold 22% of the sample, which has about 380,000 distinct CDR3 sequences, about a sixth seen once. Sequences were derived from peripheral blood mononuclear cells (PBMCs), sampled at new diagnosis, from a patient treated with antithyroid drugs. Receptor source: a female donor with Graves disease. Each CDR3 is given with its conserved first and last residue. D genes are given only for firm matches. The size field is filled for only some rows; it gives once, few, many or a size class.

D: TRBD1
V: TRBV3-1
size: many
length: 16
J: TRBJ1-4
DNA: TGTGCCAGCAGCCCTAGACAGGGGGCCCTTTATGAAAAACTGTTTTTT
CDR3: CASSPRQGALYEKLFF

D: TRBD1
V: TRBV6-1
size: many
length: 14
J: TRBJ1-5
DNA: TGTGCCAGCAGTCGCGGGACAGACAATCAGCCCCAGCATTTT
CDR3: CASSRGTDNQPQHF

D: -
V: TRBV6-2/TRBV6-3
size: few
length: 12
J: TRBJ1-1
DNA: TGTGCCAGCAGTCAAGACAGTTCGGAAGCTTTCTTT
CDR3: CASSQDSSEAFF

D: TRBD1
V: TRBV27
size: many
length: 16
J: TRBJ1-2
DNA: TGTGCCAGCAGGACCCCCGGACAGGGTAGGGGCTATGGCTACACCTTC
CDR3: CASRTPGQGRGYGYTF

D: TRBD2
V: TRBV4-1
size: many
length: 18
J: TRBJ2-5
DNA: TGCGCCAGCAGCCAAGACGCACTAGCGGGGGTAATTGCAGAGACCCAGTACTTC
CDR3: CASSQDALAGVIAETQYF

D: TRBD2
V: TRBV5-1
size: few
length: 16
J: TRBJ2-5
DNA: TGCGCCAGCAGCTCCTGGCCCAGCGGGACCGGGAAGACCCAGTACTTC
CDR3: CASSSWPSGTGKTQYF

D: TRBD2
V: TRBV6-2/TRBV6-3
size: few
length: 15
J: TRBJ2-7
DNA: TGTGCCAGTTCCCTAGCGGTACCATCCCCCTACGAGCAGTACTTC
CDR3: CASSLAVPSPYEQYF

D: -
V: TRBV6-2/TRBV6-3
size: many
length: 14
J: TRBJ1-2
DNA: TGTGCCAGCAGTTACTCGATGGGGGCTTATGGCTACACCTTC
CDR3: CASSYSMGAYGYTF

D: TRBD1
V: TRBV29-1
size: many
length: 14
J: TRBJ2-7
DNA: TGCAGCGTCCTGGGTACAGGGGACGTCCACGAGCAGTACTTC
CDR3: CSVLGTGDVHEQYF

D: -
V: TRBV28
size: many
length: 14
J: TRBJ2-1
DNA: TGTGCCAGCAGTTCGGGAGCCGTCTACAATGAGCAGTTCTTC
CDR3: CASSSGAVYNEQFF

D: TRBD1
V: TRBV18
size: many
length: 16
J: TRBJ2-3
DNA: TGTGCCAGCTCACCACGTCCCAGGGGGCGAGGAGATACGCAGTATTTT
CDR3: CASSPRPRGRGDTQYF

D: -
V: TRBV7-2
size: many
length: 14
J: TRBJ2-1
DNA: TGTGCCAGCAGCTTAGACGGAGGGGGAAATGAGCAGTTCTTC
CDR3: CASSLDGGGNEQFF

D: TRBD1
V: TRBV11-1
size: -
length: 16
J: TRBJ2-1
DNA: TGTGCCAGCAGCCCACAGGGGGCTGGGACCTACAATGAGCAGTTCTTC
CDR3: CASSPQGAGTYNEQFF

D: -
V: TRBV24-1
size: many
length: 14
J: TRBJ1-2
DNA: TGTGCCACCAGTGATTTATGGACGGACTATGGCTACACCTTC
CDR3: CATSDLWTDYGYTF

D: -
V: TRBV7-2
size: many
length: 14
J: TRBJ2-4
DNA: TGTGCCAGCAGCCCCGGACTGAACAAAAACATTCAGTACTTC
CDR3: CASSPGLNKNIQYF

D: -
V: TRBV27
size: -
length: 14
J: TRBJ2-1
DNA: TGTGCCAGCAGAGCGGAGAGCTCCTACAATGAGCAGTTCTTC
CDR3: CASRAESSYNEQFF

D: -
V: TRBV10-3
size: many
length: 14
J: TRBJ1-4
DNA: TGTGCCATCAGACCGGGTTACGGGGGCGGAAAACTGTTTTTT
CDR3: CAIRPGYGGGKLFF

D: TRBD2
V: TRBV6-1
size: many
length: 13
J: TRBJ2-1
DNA: TGTGCCAGCAGTGAGAGGACTAGCGATGAGCAGTTCTTC
CDR3: CASSERTSDEQFF

D: -
V: TRBV29-1
size: -
length: 11
J: TRBJ1-3
DNA: TGCAGCGTGGACGAGGGGAACACCATATATTTT
CDR3: CSVDEGNTIYF

D: -
V: TRBV20-1
size: many
length: 13
J: TRBJ1-4
DNA: TGCAGTGCTAGAGAGGGGATCTCCGGGAAACTGTTTTTT
CDR3: CSAREGISGKLFF

D: -
V: TRBV20-1
size: few
length: 13
J: TRBJ2-3
DNA: TGCAGTGTGAGCGGCGCGGGCACAGATACGCAGTATTTT
CDR3: CSVSGAGTDTQYF

D: TRBD1
V: TRBV3-1
size: many
length: 16
J: TRBJ2-2
DNA: TGTGCCAGCAGCTTCGGGACAGGGATGAACACCGGGGAGCTGTTTTTT
CDR3: CASSFGTGMNTGELFF

D: TRBD1
V: TRBV28
size: many
length: 14
J: TRBJ1-2
DNA: TGTGCCAGCAGGGGGACAGCCACTAACTATGGCTACACCTTC
CDR3: CASRGTATNYGYTF

D: -
V: TRBV11-3
size: many
length: 18
J: TRBJ2-1
DNA: TGTGCCAACCCCGGTGTGCGCGTTGAAGGGGGGGTGGTTGGTGAGCAGTTCTTC
CDR3: CANPGVRVEGGVVGEQFF

D: TRBD2
V: TRBV9
size: many
length: 16
J: TRBJ2-1
DNA: TGTGCCAGCAGCGTAACCGAGCGGGGTCTATACAATGAGCAGTTCTTC
CDR3: CASSVTERGLYNEQFF

D: -
V: TRBV4-3
size: many
length: 15
J: TRBJ2-1
DNA: TGCGCCAGCAGCCAAGATCTAGGGGGATTCAATGAGCAGTTCTTC
CDR3: CASSQDLGGFNEQFF

D: TRBD1
V: TRBV7-9
size: many
length: 16
J: TRBJ2-1
DNA: TGTGCCAGCAGCGACCGGACAGGGGGCTTTAACAATGAGCAGTTCTTC
CDR3: CASSDRTGGFNNEQFF

D: TRBD2
V: TRBV7-9
size: many
length: 16
J: TRBJ2-7
DNA: TGTGCCAGCAGCTCCCCGGCTAGCGGGGATATCGGCGAGCAGTACTTC
CDR3: CASSSPASGDIGEQYF

D: -
V: TRBV12-3/TRBV12-4
size: many
length: 12
J: TRBJ2-2
DNA: TGTGCCAGCAGAATCGGCACCGGGGAGCTGTTTTTT
CDR3: CASRIGTGELFF

D: -
V: TRBV5-5
size: few
length: 14
J: TRBJ2-1
DNA: TGTGCCAGCAGCCATGACAGGATTCGGAATGAGCAGTTCTTC
CDR3: CASSHDRIRNEQFF

D: -
V: TRBV5-4
size: -
length: 14
J: TRBJ2-4
DNA: TGTGCCAGCAGCTTGATCGGGGTCGAAAACATTCAGTACTTC
CDR3: CASSLIGVENIQYF

D: TRBD1
V: TRBV29-1
size: many
length: 14
J: TRBJ1-1
DNA: TGCAGCGTCCCCGACAGGGGGCGGGTCACTGAAGCTTTCTTT
CDR3: CSVPDRGRVTEAFF

D: -
V: TRBV18
size: many
length: 13
J: TRBJ1-1
DNA: TGTGCCAGCTCTTATCAGGCGAACACTGAAGCTTTCTTT
CDR3: CASSYQANTEAFF

D: -
V: TRBV29-1
size: -
length: 14
J: TRBJ2-7
DNA: TGCAGCGTACAGCCCCTCAGGGGCTCCTACGAGCAGTACTTC
CDR3: CSVQPLRGSYEQYF

D: TRBD2
V: TRBV7-8
size: -
length: 16
J: TRBJ2-1
DNA: TGTGCCAGCAGTTTAGGGCCTGGGACTAGCGTGCCTGAGCAGTTCTTC
CDR3: CASSLGPGTSVPEQFF

D: TRBD2
V: TRBV10-3
size: few
length: 14
J: TRBJ2-5
DNA: TGTGCCATCGCGGGACTAGCCTACCCTGAGACCCAGTACTTC
CDR3: CAIAGLAYPETQYF

D: -
V: TRBV3-1
size: few
length: 15
J: TRBJ1-1
DNA: TGTGCCAGCAGCCGAAAAGGGGGAATGAACACTGAAGCTTTCTTT
CDR3: CASSRKGGMNTEAFF

D: -
V: TRBV20-1
size: many
length: 15
J: TRBJ2-3
DNA: TGCAGTGCCGCCCCCCCTAGCGTACGCACAGATACGCAGTATTTT
CDR3: CSAAPPSVRTDTQYF

D: -
V: TRBV4-3
size: -
length: 16
J: TRBJ1-2
DNA: TGCGCCAGCAGCCAAGTCCGAGAGAGACTGAACTATGGCTACACCTTC
CDR3: CASSQVRERLNYGYTF

D: TRBD1
V: TRBV19
size: few
length: 17
J: TRBJ1-5
DNA: TGTGCCAGTAGTATAGATCTCCGACAGGGACACAATCAGCCCCAGCATTTT
CDR3: CASSIDLRQGHNQPQHF

D: -
V: TRBV6-1
size: many
length: 18
J: TRBJ1-2
DNA: TGTGCCAGCATGGGTGTCGACGAGGGAAGGAGGCTCTTCCTTGGCTACACCTTC
CDR3: CASMGVDEGRRLFLGYTF